What follows is one T cell receptor beta chain and its context. Its antigen remains unidentified. The CDR3 is made up of 12 amino acids. Germline values: CDR1 SGHNT, CDR2 YYREEE (reference sequence). Deletions cut 1 base from V and 5 bases from J, with 6 bases between. The data are from a study of OX40 agonist ivuxolimab in advanced cancers. As for the study in general: Ivuxolimab is a fully human IgG2 antibody that activates OX40 (CD134).

Study observations and caveats: Low levels of normalized T-cell clonal expansion also appeared in some nonresponders.

Sequencing used immunoSEQ multiplex PCR; TCRdb keeps in-frame clones, though not all of them. The table shows fewer than 30,000 clones, with 70% to 80% occurring only once. The specimen was CD4+ or CD8+ T cells sorted from blood, collected in a trial of the OX40 agonist ivuxolimab. This sequence joins TRBV5-4 and TRBJ2-5, with no clear D. The TCR comes from an adult with an advanced solid tumor such as melanoma, head and neck, liver or kidney cancer. The DNA of the CDR3 is TGTGCCAGCAGCTTGAGAGGTGAGACCCAGTACTTC. Protein product: CASSLRGETQYF. Full variable domain (rest looked up from reference TRBV5-4 and TRBJ2-5): ETGVTQSPTHLIKTRGQQVTLRCSSQSGHNTVSWYQQALGQGPQFIFQYYREEENGRGNFPPRFSGLQFPNYSSELNVNALELDDSALYLCASSLRGETQYFGPGTRLLVL.